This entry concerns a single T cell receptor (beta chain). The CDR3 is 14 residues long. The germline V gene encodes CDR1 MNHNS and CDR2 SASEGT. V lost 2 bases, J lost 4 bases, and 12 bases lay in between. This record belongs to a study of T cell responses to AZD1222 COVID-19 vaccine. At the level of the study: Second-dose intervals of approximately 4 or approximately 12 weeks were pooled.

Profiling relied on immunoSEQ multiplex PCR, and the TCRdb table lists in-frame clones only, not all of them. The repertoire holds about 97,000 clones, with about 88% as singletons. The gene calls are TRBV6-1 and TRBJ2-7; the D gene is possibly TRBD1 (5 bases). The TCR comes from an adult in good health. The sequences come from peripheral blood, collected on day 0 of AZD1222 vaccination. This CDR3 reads CASSESGRVYEQYF. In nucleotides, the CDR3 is TGTGCCAGCAGTGAAAGTGGCAGGGTGTACGAGCAGTACTTC.